The 32 T cell receptor beta chains presented below share a single source sample, sequenced in a study of PD-1 blockade in classical Hodgkin lymphoma. The time point: cycle 4 day 1 (C4D1), after more than five weeks of nivolumab. After autologous stem cell transplantation all patients relapsed, and prior brentuximab vedotin exposure differed between cohorts. Sequenced by immunoSEQ multiplex PCR; TCRdb stores in-frame clones only, minus some. The sample consists of tens of thousands of clones, approximately 80% of them appearing once. The sequenced sample was peripheral blood mononuclear cells (PBMCs), obtained before the fourth cycle of nivolumab. All receptors derive from a human donor with classical Hodgkin lymphoma.

V gene TRBV29-1 combines with J gene TRBJ2-3, with D uncertain. The V gene's germline CDR1 is SQVTM and CDR2 ANQGSEA. The CDR3 has 12 amino acids. Trimming stripped 4 bases from V and 4 bases from J, with 9 bases between. The CDR3: CSVASAPDTQYF. The DNA for the CDR3 is TGCAGCGTTGCGAGCGCCCCAGATACGCAGTATTTT.

In its sample, this clone was seen once. This rearrangement joins TRBV6-6 to TRBJ2-5; D uncertain. The CDR3 sequence is 15 residues long. Trimming cost V 4 bases and J 5 bases, with 17 bases left between them. Per germline, CDR1 MNHNY and CDR2 SVGAGI (reference sequence). The DNA for the CDR3 is TGTGCCAGCAGTTCCCCGGGTCACAATGGGGAGACCCAGTACTTC. Encoded protein: CASSSPGHNGETQYF.

The chain carries TRBV4-2 and TRBJ2-5; tentative D call: TRBD2 (6 bases). With 2 bases removed from V and 5 bases from J, the gap between germline ends came to 12 bases. Germline CDR1 LGHNA, CDR2 YNFKEQ. The CDR3 consists of 14 residues. In DNA form, the CDR3 reads TGTGCCAGCAGCCAACCGGATCTAGCGGAGACCCAGTACTTC. Its translation: CASSQPDLAETQYF.

This clone was observed once. CDR3 DNA sequence: TGTGCCAGCAGCGGGTCCCGGATGGTCACTGAAGCTTTCTTT. It codes for CASSGSRMVTEAFF. This chain links TRBV7-9 with TRBJ1-1; D remains unclear. The CDR3 has 14 residues. Germline assignment: CDR1 SEHNR and CDR2 FQNEAQ (reference sequence). Trimming took 5 bases from V and 4 from J, leaving 14 bases between them.

The V and J genes are TRBV30 and TRBJ1-5; D is uncertain. CDR3 size: 14 residues. V lost 0 bases and J lost 0, with 6 bases in between. Germline CDR1 GTSNPN, CDR2 SVGIG (reference sequence). The CDR3 bases are TGTGCCTGGAGTGTCCAGGCTAGCAATCAGCCCCAGCATTTT. Its translation is CAWSVQASNQPQHF.

The chain carries TRBV4-1 and TRBJ2-7; D uncertain. Per the germline V gene, CDR1 is MGHRA and CDR2 is YSYEKL. The CDR3 consists of 15 residues. Deletions cut 1 base from V and 2 bases from J, with 12 bases between. CDR3 region: CASSQGAQAPYEQYF. DNA of the CDR3: TGCGCCAGCAGCCAAGGGGCGCAGGCCCCCTACGAGCAGTACTTC.

This clone was seen a single time. CDR3 DNA sequence: TGTGCCAGCAGTGAAGTCGTAACCCGGCCCCAGCATTTT. This codes for CASSEVVTRPQHF. The gene calls are TRBV2 and TRBJ1-5; D gene ambiguous. Trimming left V 1 base short and J 9 bases short, with 10 bases between. The CDR3 sequence is 13 residues long. The germline V gene encodes CDR1 SNHLY and CDR2 FYNNEI.

The chain has TRBV6-5 and TRBJ2-7; 8 bases line up with TRBD1. Per germline, CDR1 MNHEY and CDR2 SVGAGI. The CDR3 is 15 residues long. J lost 2 bases, V lost 6 bases, and 9 bases had no gene match. CDR3 nucleotide sequence: TGTGCCAGCAGCCCTCGGACAGGGCTCACCTACGAGCAGTACTTC. It is translated as CASSPRTGLTYEQYF.

DNA for the CDR3: TGTGCCAGCAGCGCAGCGGGTACTTTGAATGAGCAGTTCTTC. Translation gives CASSAAGTLNEQFF. This sequence joins TRBV9 and TRBJ2-1, with a tentative D call TRBD2 (6 bases). This CDR3 has 14 residues. Trimming removed 3 bases from V and 7 bases from J, with 14 bases in between. Germline lookup yields CDR1 SGDLS and CDR2 YYNGEE.

The chain is built from TRBV28 and TRBJ2-7; the match to TRBD1 covers 9 bases. The CDR3 is made up of 14 amino acids. Germline V CDR1 and CDR2: MDHEN, SYDVKM. J gave up 3 bases and V 7 bases, and 7 bases lay outside the gene matches. This CDR3 is CASIPQTGGYEQYF. CDR3 bases: TGTGCCAGCATCCCCCAGACAGGGGGCTACGAGCAGTACTTC.

This clone was seen a single time. The CDR3 bases are TGTGCCAGCAGCCCCCGGGCTCTCACCGGGGAGCTGTTTTTT. Its translation: CASSPRALTGELFF. The chain links TRBV7-3 to TRBJ2-2, with no clear D. The germline CDR1 and CDR2 sequences are SGHTA and FQGTGA. V dropped 5 bases and J dropped 4 bases, with 11 bases sitting between them. The CDR3 extends over 14 amino acids.

The chain uses TRBV7-2 and TRBJ2-7; D is unresolved. V was pared by 1 base and J by 6 bases, with 10 bases between. The germline V gene has CDR1 SGHTA and CDR2 FQGNSA. This CDR3 spans 13 amino acids. As DNA, the CDR3 is TGTGCCAGCAGCTTAGTCCCCCCCGGCGAGCAGTACTTC. It specifies CASSLVPPGEQYF.

CDR3: CASSLVGNTGELFF. CDR3 nucleotides: TGTGCCAGCAGCTTAGTGGGAAACACCGGGGAGCTGTTTTTT. The chain combines TRBV11-2 with TRBJ2-2; the D is unclear. V lost 1 base and J lost 2, with 5 bases in between. Germline lookup yields CDR1 SGHAT and CDR2 FQNNGV. The CDR3 spans 14 residues.

This chain joins TRBV27 and TRBJ2-3; 10 nucleotides align to TRBD1. Germline CDR1 and CDR2: MNHEY and SMNVEV (reference sequence). The trim removed 4 bases at V and 5 bases at J, leaving 9 bases unmatched. The CDR3 is 16 amino acids. The CDR3 sequence: CASSSPRQGAGDTQYF. CDR3 coding DNA: TGTGCCAGCAGTTCCCCCAGACAGGGGGCGGGAGATACGCAGTATTTT.

The chain uses TRBV7-9 and TRBJ2-1; TRBD1 is a possible D gene (6 bases). Germline V gives CDR1 SEHNR, CDR2 FQNEAQ (reference sequence). The CDR3 is 17 amino acids. Deletions cut 2 bases from V and 1 base from J, with 15 bases between. The CDR3 nucleotides read TGTGCCAGCAGCTTAATAGGGGGTAGATCTTCCTACAATGAGCAGTTCTTC. It is translated as CASSLIGGRSSYNEQFF.

This chain uses TRBV4-3 with TRBJ2-6, with D unclear. This CDR3 contains 15 residues. Germline V CDR1 and CDR2: LGHNA, YSLEER. V lost 4 bases and J 3 bases, leaving 10 bases between the germline ends. The CDR3 region is CASSLLGSGANVLTF. CDR3 DNA: TGCGCCAGCAGCCTGTTGGGTAGTGGGGCCAACGTCCTGACTTTC.

The CDR3 region has the DNA TGCGCCAGCAGCCACCTTAGCGGGTCTCCCTACGAGCAGTACTTC. It encodes CASSHLSGSPYEQYF. This chain links TRBV4-1 with TRBJ2-7, with 7 bases that match TRBD2. The germline gives CDR1 MGHRA, CDR2 YSYEKL. Germline trimming cut 3 bases from V and 2 bases from J; bases unmatched to any gene: 7. This CDR3 has 15 amino acids.

This chain links TRBV5-4 with TRBJ1-2; the D is unclear. Germline V gives CDR1 SGHNT, CDR2 YYREEE (reference sequence). V was shortened by 3 bases and J by 3 bases, with 9 bases between the two germline ends. The CDR3 contains 13 residues. CDR3 nucleotides: TGTGCCAGCAGCTCCGACGGGGACTATGGCTACACCTTC. It is translated as CASSSDGDYGYTF. Full variable domain (remainder filled in from reference TRBV5-4 and TRBJ1-2): ETGVTQSPTHLIKTRGQQVTLRCSSQSGHNTVSWYQQALGQGPQFIFQYYREEENGRGNFPPRFSGLQFPNYSSELNVNALELDDSALYLCASSSDGDYGYTFGSGTRLTVV.

V usage is TRBV11-2 and J usage is TRBJ1-1; TRBD1 matches 9 bases. The germline CDR1 and CDR2 sequences are SGHAT and FQNNGV. The CDR3 contains 15 residues. After removal of 4 bases from V and 5 bases from J, the junction contained 8 bases not matched to a gene. The CDR3 nucleotides are TGTGCCAGCAGCTCTTACAGGGGGCGCGGGACTGAAGCTTTCTTT. Amino acids: CASSSYRGRGTEAFF.

As for this clone: Other DNA sequences in the sample encode the same CDR3. The V call is TRBV27, the J call TRBJ2-7; 9 nucleotides align to TRBD2. Germline CDR1 and CDR2: MNHEY and SMNVEV (reference sequence). The CDR3 is 15 amino acids. Trimming at V came to 2 bases and at J to 3 bases, leaving 5 bases not matched to a gene. In nucleotides, the CDR3 is TGTGCCAGCAGTTTAATAGCGGGGGCTATCTACGAGCAGTACTTC. Translation: CASSLIAGAIYEQYF.

The chain uses TRBV19 and TRBJ2-5; no reliable D call. CDR3 length: 15 amino acids. V was pared by 2 bases and J by 2 bases, with 12 bases between. Germline loops: CDR1 LNHDA, CDR2 SQIVND (reference sequence). CDR3 sequence (DNA): TGTGCCAGTAGTATAAGGGCAGAAAAGCAAGAGACCCAGTACTTC. It translates to CASSIRAEKQETQYF.

The rearrangement joins TRBV6-5 to TRBJ2-1; no clear D gene. The CDR3 spans 14 residues. The V gene lost 2 bases and the J gene lost 4 bases, with 9 bases spanning the gap. Germline V gene lookup returns CDR1 MNHEY and CDR2 SVGAGI. DNA of the CDR3: TGTGCCAGCAGTTACATGGCGGATTACAATGAGCAGTTCTTC. This sequence encodes CASSYMADYNEQFF.

Within the sample, this clone is medium-sized (0.01 to 0.1%). Other nucleotide sequences from this sample produce the same CDR3. The rearrangement joins TRBV5-5 to TRBJ1-2; D uncertain. V lost 0 bases and J lost 7, with 13 bases in between. The CDR3 totals 14 residues. In germline, CDR1 is SGHKS, CDR2 YYEKEE (reference sequence). CDR3 nucleotides: TGTGCCAGCAGCTTGGATGGGGATGTGGGTGGCTACACCTTC. Protein: CASSLDGDVGGYTF.

The rearrangement joins TRBV30 to TRBJ2-7, with 8 bases matching TRBD1. CDR1 is GTSNPN, CDR2 SVGIG, per germline (reference sequence). The CDR3 length is 14 residues. The trim removed 2 bases at V and 0 bases at J, leaving 3 bases unmatched. CDR3 sequence (DNA): TGTGCCTGGAGTTTGGGGACAGGCTCCTACGAGCAGTACTTC. Translated: CAWSLGTGSYEQYF.

In this sample, this clone turned up once. V usage is TRBV19 and J usage is TRBJ1-2; TRBD1 matches at 9 bases. The CDR3 covers 13 residues. From germline, CDR1 is LNHDA and CDR2 SQIVND (reference sequence). V lost 1 base and J lost 6; bases outside the gene matches: 0. CDR3 residues: CASSIGQGDGYTF. CDR3 DNA: TGTGCCAGTAGTATAGGACAGGGGGATGGCTACACCTTC.

This clone was observed once. The V call is TRBV15, the J call TRBJ2-1; 8 nucleotides agree with TRBD2. Trimming removed 3 bases from V and 6 bases from J; junction bases left unmatched: 4. This CDR3 is 14 amino acids long. The germline CDR1 and CDR2 sequences are LNHNV and YYDKDF (reference sequence). Here the CDR3 reads CATSSGGAPNEQFF. In DNA form, the CDR3 reads TGTGCCACCAGCAGCGGGGGGGCACCCAATGAGCAGTTCTTC.

V is TRBV27 and J is TRBJ1-2; TRBD1 agrees at 8 bases. The germline CDR1 and CDR2 sequences are MNHEY and SMNVEV (reference sequence). V dropped 5 bases and J dropped 5; count of bases not matched to a gene: 4. The CDR3 covers 13 residues. This chain's CDR3 is CASSGQGTYGYTF. As DNA, the CDR3 is TGTGCCAGCAGTGGACAGGGAACGTATGGCTACACCTTC.

This chain connects TRBV5-3 to TRBJ1-1; 7 bases match TRBD1. TRBV5-3 is recorded as an ORF, its role being uncertain. V lost 5 bases and J lost 1; bases outside the gene matches: 5. This CDR3 is 14 amino acids long. Here the CDR3 DNA reads TGTGCCAGAAGTACACGACAGGGGAACACTGAAGCTTTCTTT. Protein sequence: CARSTRQGNTEAFF.

A note on this clone: In the same sample, other DNA sequences code for this CDR3. The chain combines TRBV9 with TRBJ2-3; possible D gene TRBD2, 6 bases. Trimming took 2 bases from V and 0 from J, leaving 7 bases between them. Germline V lookup: CDR1 SGDLS, CDR2 YYNGEE. The CDR3 extends over 14 amino acids. The CDR3 is CASSVAGSTDTQYF. CDR3 coding DNA: TGTGCCAGCAGCGTTGCGGGAAGCACAGATACGCAGTATTTT. Full variable domain (outside the CDR3, taken from reference TRBV9 and TRBJ2-3): DSGVTQTPKHLITATGQRVTLRCSPRSGDLSVYWYQQSLDQGLQFLIQYYNGEERAKGNILERFSAQQFPDLHSELNLSSLELGDSALYFCASSVAGSTDTQYFGPGTRLTVL.

This clone was counted once. The chain has TRBV6-5 and TRBJ2-7, with D hard to call. The CDR3 consists of 15 residues. V lost 4 bases and J lost 4, with 17 bases in between. From germline, CDR1 is MNHEY and CDR2 SVGAGI. The CDR3 reads CASSSFSQARYEQYF. The CDR3 DNA reads as TGTGCCAGCAGTTCGTTCTCTCAGGCTCGATACGAGCAGTACTTC.

This rearrangement joins TRBV14 to TRBJ2-3; D not resolved. This CDR3 is 12 amino acids long. Trimming took off 2 bases at V and 3 bases at J, with 3 bases between the two ends. Germline lookup yields CDR1 SGHDN and CDR2 FVKESK. This chain's CDR3 is CASSQRTDTQYF. In DNA form, the CDR3 reads TGTGCCAGCAGCCAACGTACAGATACGCAGTATTTT.

The count of this clone is one. This chain uses TRBV7-9 with TRBJ1-1, with 8 bases identical to TRBD1. This CDR3 region has 16 residues. J lost 1 base, V lost 1 base, and 5 bases had no gene match. In germline, CDR1 is SEHNR, CDR2 FQNEAQ (reference sequence). CDR3 sequence: CASSLGTGWENTEAFF. The CDR3 DNA reads as TGTGCCAGCAGCTTAGGGACAGGGTGGGAGAACACTGAAGCTTTCTTT. Combining the CDR3 with reference TRBV7-9 and TRBJ1-1 gives the whole variable domain DTGVSQNPRHKITKRGQNVTFRCDPISEHNRLYWYRQTLGQGPEFLTYFQNEAQLEKSRLLSDRFSAERPKGSFSTLEIQRTEQGDSAMYLCASSLGTGWENTEAFFGQGTRLTVV.